These 19 T cell receptor beta chains share one sample of origin, sequenced in a study of radiation and T cells in renal cell carcinoma (dated by TCRdb to about 2020). What this sample's time point label stands for: blood 4 weeks post-SBRT, at nephrectomy. This specimen's treatment or condition label, interpreted: 15 Gy SBRT to primary tumor, nephrectomy 4 weeks later. The library was obtained by the immunoSEQ multiplex PCR assay. Here the immuneACCESS table is served through TCRdb, limited to in-frame sequences with V and J called. Missing clones are a known gap in these copies; in checked studies unresolved V genes cover under half, and the rest lacks a known reason. The sample includes 140,000 or so clones, with about 88% observed a single time. The ten largest make up 15% to 20% of the sample. This specimen consisted of blood, obtained from a patient whose treatment included radiotherapy and nephrectomy. The source is a woman aged 50 to 60 with renal cell carcinoma.

The chain's CDR3 is CASRIGGEGFTNYGYTF. The CDR3 coding sequence is TGTGCCAGCAGGATCGGGGGTGAGGGATTTACTAACTATGGCTACACCTTC. The chain couples TRBV28 to TRBJ1-2; perhaps TRBD1 as D (5 bases). The CDR3 totals 17 residues. Germline CDR1 reads MDHEN; CDR2 reads SYDVKM. With 6 bases removed from V and 0 bases from J, the gap between germline ends came to 20 bases.

This clone was seen only once. The chain uses TRBV27 and TRBJ2-5, with D unresolved. The V end lost 2 bases, the J end lost 4 bases, and 14 bases lay between the germline ends. Germline assignment: CDR1 MNHEY and CDR2 SMNVEV (reference sequence). The CDR3 spans 15 residues. CDR3 sequence: CASSLDLPDTETQYF. CDR3 DNA: TGTGCCAGCAGTTTAGATCTGCCCGACACAGAGACCCAGTACTTC.

The V and J genes are TRBV15 and TRBJ1-1; 7 nucleotides line up with TRBD1. Germline V CDR1 and CDR2: LNHNV, YYDKDF (reference sequence). The J segment lost 10 bases and the V segment lost 5 bases, leaving 13 bases of the junction unmatched. CDR3 length: 14 amino acids. CDR3 DNA sequence: TGTGCCACCAGCGGCCGGGACAGCGAAGGGCGAGCTTTCTTT. This gives the protein CATSGRDSEGRAFF.

A single count supports this clone. The chain couples TRBV4-1 to TRBJ1-2; 7 nucleotides agree with TRBD1. With 1 base clipped from V and 3 bases from J, the junction kept 8 bases outside the gene matches. Germline V CDR1 and CDR2: MGHRA, YSYEKL. CDR3 length: 16 residues. CDR3 sequence reads: CASSQGEGGADYGYTF. In DNA form, the CDR3 reads TGCGCCAGCAGCCAAGGGGAAGGGGGCGCGGACTATGGCTACACCTTC.

The rearrangement uses TRBV7-9 and TRBJ2-5, with D tentatively TRBD2 (6 bases). Germline loops: CDR1 SEHNR, CDR2 FQNEAQ (reference sequence). Trimming shortened V by 3 bases and J by 5 bases, and 10 bases separated the two germline ends. This CDR3 contains 13 residues. The CDR3 spells CASSLRGQETQYF. The CDR3 nucleotides read TGTGCCAGCAGCTTGCGGGGCCAGGAGACCCAGTACTTC.

This clone was seen once. The CDR3 DNA reads as TGTGCCAGCTCACCCATGACAGAGAACACTGAAGCTTTCTTT. Protein product: CASSPMTENTEAFF. The chain recombines TRBV18 with TRBJ1-1; D perhaps matches TRBD1 (5 bases). The CDR3 covers 14 residues. Deletions cut 3 bases from V and 1 base from J, with 9 bases between. In germline, CDR1 is KGHSH, CDR2 LQKENI.

The V gene is TRBV5-6, the J gene TRBJ1-3; D is unresolved. This CDR3 is built from 14 residues. Deletions cut 4 bases from V and 0 bases from J, with 8 bases between. The germline V gene encodes CDR1 SGHDT and CDR2 YYEEEE. The CDR3 DNA follows: TGTGCCAGCAGCGTGGGGAGCTCTGGAAACACCATATATTTT. Translation: CASSVGSSGNTIYF.

The chain joins TRBV19 to TRBJ1-5; tentatively, D is TRBD1 (6 bases). V was pared by 6 bases and J by 3 bases, with 15 bases between. This CDR3 comprises 15 residues. The germline gives CDR1 LNHDA, CDR2 SQIVND (reference sequence). The CDR3 region has the DNA TGTGCCAGTAGAATGGACAGATCTATCAATCAGCCCCAGCATTTT. This gives the protein CASRMDRSINQPQHF.

The chain is built from TRBV21-1 and TRBJ2-1; the D call of TRBD1 is as the table states it, not checked on the DNA. TRBV21-1 represents a pseudogene. The CDR3 runs to 16 residues. Here the CDR3 reads CASSKTEKGAYNEQFF. The CDR3 DNA sequence: TGTGCCAGCAGCAAAACGGAAAAGGGGGCCTACAATGAGCAGTTCTTC.

The chain is built from TRBV18 and TRBJ1-1; tentative D call: TRBD1 (5 bases). V lost 0 bases, J lost 3 bases, and 11 bases lay in between. Germline loops: CDR1 KGHSH, CDR2 LQKENI. There are 15 residues in the CDR3. DNA of the CDR3: TGTGCCAGCTCACCACCGTACGACAGACACACTGAAGCTTTCTTT. Its protein is CASSPPYDRHTEAFF.

The V call is TRBV30, the J call TRBJ1-5, with a tentative D call TRBD1 (5 bases). The V gene's germline CDR1 is GTSNPN and CDR2 SVGIG (reference sequence). V lost 3 bases and J 0 bases, leaving 12 bases between the germline ends. The CDR3 is made up of 15 amino acids. The CDR3 spells CAWSQGRNSNQPQHF. In nucleotides, the CDR3 is TGTGCCTGGAGCCAGGGACGGAATAGCAATCAGCCCCAGCATTTT.

This rearrangement joins TRBV18 to TRBJ2-2; D call uncertain. The CDR3 spans 15 residues. The ends were cut back, 2 bases at V and 0 bases at J, with 7 bases in the middle. The V gene's germline CDR1 is KGHSH and CDR2 LQKENI. The CDR3 DNA follows: TGTGCCAGCTCACCAATAGGGACGAACACCGGGGAGCTGTTTTTT. Protein: CASSPIGTNTGELFF.

V and J are TRBV5-1 and TRBJ2-7, with D tentatively TRBD2 (6 bases). Trimming cost V 6 bases and J 0 bases, with 16 bases left between them. Germline CDR1 SGHRS, CDR2 YFSETQ. This CDR3 is built from 15 residues. The CDR3 region is CASTDLGGSSYEQYF. CDR3 sequence (DNA): TGCGCCAGCACCGACCTGGGGGGTTCCTCCTACGAGCAGTACTTC.

The V and J genes are TRBV5-1 and TRBJ2-3; D is unclear. Deletions cut 0 bases from V and 6 bases from J, with 11 bases between. This CDR3 region has 14 residues. Germline V lookup: CDR1 SGHRS, CDR2 YFSETQ. The CDR3 reads CASSLADGSDTQYF. CDR3 bases: TGCGCCAGCAGCTTGGCCGATGGGTCGGATACGCAGTATTTT.

The chain combines TRBV4-2 with TRBJ2-7, with 9 bases fitting TRBD2. Germline trimming cut 2 bases from V and 1 base from J; bases unmatched to any gene: 15. Germline V gene data show CDR1 as LGHNA and CDR2 as YNFKEQ. The CDR3 covers 19 residues. CDR3 loop: CASSQFRRLAGPISYEQYF. The CDR3 nucleotides read TGTGCCAGCAGCCAATTCCGCCGGCTAGCGGGACCGATTTCCTACGAGCAGTACTTC.

The chain links TRBV28 to TRBJ2-2; D is tentatively TRBD1 or TRBD2 (6 bases each). Germline lookup yields CDR1 MDHEN and CDR2 SYDVKM. V gave up 10 bases and J gave up 4 bases, with 16 bases separating them. The CDR3 is 14 residues long. The CDR3 nucleotides read TGTGCCACCGGGGGCAGCCGGTCCACCGGGGAGCTGTTTTTT. As protein: CATGGSRSTGELFF.

The sample holds one count of this clone. The rearrangement uses TRBV7-8 and TRBJ1-5; possible D gene TRBD1, 5 bases. The CDR3 runs to 16 residues. V was cut by 8 bases and J by 0 bases, with 17 bases left in between. Germline CDR1 is SGHVS and CDR2 is FQNEAQ. CDR3 DNA sequence: TGTGCCAGCGCCCTCCCCGGGGGTTATAGCAATCAGCCCCAGCATTTT. Amino acid sequence: CASALPGGYSNQPQHF.

The CDR3 protein is CASSPVSREQYF. Here the CDR3 DNA reads TGTGCCAGCAGCCCTGTCAGTCGGGAGCAGTACTTC. The genes are TRBV7-2 and TRBJ2-7; no definite D call. This CDR3 has 12 amino acids. With 5 bases removed from V and 7 bases from J, the gap between germline ends came to 12 bases. Germline V gene lookup returns CDR1 SGHTA and CDR2 FQGNSA.

This sequence joins TRBV19 and TRBJ2-1; D may be TRBD2 (6 bases). The CDR3 is 15 amino acids. The V end was cut by 4 bases, the J end by 6 bases, with 16 bases between. Germline V gives CDR1 LNHDA, CDR2 SQIVND (reference sequence). The CDR3 here is CASSTSGLSFNEQFF. In nucleotides, the CDR3 is TGTGCCAGTAGTACTTCGGGACTCTCTTTCAATGAGCAGTTCTTC.